These 4 T cell receptor beta chains originate from one sample sequenced in a study of shared clonotypes between healthy human individuals. Sequenced by immunoSEQ multiplex PCR; TCRdb stores in-frame clones only, minus some. This sample has around 2.5 million clones, with 80% to 95% found just once. The sample consisted of naive CD4+ T cells from PBMCs. Subset denoted: CD45RA+ positively selected. All receptors come from a young man in good health. Some clones in this sample may be carry-over from other donors' samples.

The chain employs TRBV5-4 and TRBJ2-5, with D perhaps matching TRBD1 (6 bases). The CDR3 sequence is 15 residues long. CDR1 SGHNT and CDR2 YYREEE come from the germline V gene (reference sequence). V was trimmed by 0 bases and J by 4 bases, leaving 13 bases between them. CDR3 nucleotides: TGTGCCAGCAGCTTGGCTCCTACAGGGTTAGAGACCCAGTACTTC. Its translation is CASSLAPTGLETQYF.

This rearrangement joins TRBV6-4 to TRBJ2-3; the D gene is possibly TRBD1 (5 bases). The CDR3 extends over 18 amino acids. V lost 2 bases and J lost 0, with 18 bases in between. Germline lookup yields CDR1 MRHNA and CDR2 SNTAGT. The DNA of the CDR3 is TGTGCCAGCAGTGACCCTTTTGACAGACCGAATAGCACAGATACGCAGTATTTT. Residues: CASSDPFDRPNSTDTQYF.

The CDR3 nucleotides are TGTGCCAGCAGTGCCCGGGACAGGTTAAACACCGGGGAGCTGTTTTTT. Residues: CASSARDRLNTGELFF. The rearrangement links TRBV27 to TRBJ2-2; TRBD1 aligns across 8 bases. The CDR3 covers 16 residues. Germline loops: CDR1 MNHEY, CDR2 SMNVEV (reference sequence). Losses at the gene ends were 5 bases for V and 2 bases for J; bases not matched to a gene: 7.

The rearrangement uses TRBV5-4 and TRBJ2-2, with 7 bases lining up with TRBD1. V gave up 4 bases and J gave up 5 bases; unmatched junction bases: 5. Germline-derived CDR1 and CDR2 are SGHNT and YYREEE (reference sequence). The CDR3 runs to 14 residues. The CDR3 is CASSEGQRTGELFF. Here the CDR3 DNA reads TGTGCCAGCAGCGAGGGACAGCGAACCGGGGAGCTGTTTTTT.